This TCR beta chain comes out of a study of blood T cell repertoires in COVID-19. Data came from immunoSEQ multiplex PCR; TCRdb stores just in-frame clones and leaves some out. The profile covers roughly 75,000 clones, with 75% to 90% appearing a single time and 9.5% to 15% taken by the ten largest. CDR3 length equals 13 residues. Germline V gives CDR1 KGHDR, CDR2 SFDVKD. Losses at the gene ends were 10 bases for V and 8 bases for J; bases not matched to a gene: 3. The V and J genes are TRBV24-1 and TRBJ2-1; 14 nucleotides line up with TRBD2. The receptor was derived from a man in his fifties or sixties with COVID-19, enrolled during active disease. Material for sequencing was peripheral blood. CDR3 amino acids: CATGTSGSYEQFF. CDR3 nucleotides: TGTGCCACTGGGACTAGCGGGAGCTATGAGCAGTTCTTC.